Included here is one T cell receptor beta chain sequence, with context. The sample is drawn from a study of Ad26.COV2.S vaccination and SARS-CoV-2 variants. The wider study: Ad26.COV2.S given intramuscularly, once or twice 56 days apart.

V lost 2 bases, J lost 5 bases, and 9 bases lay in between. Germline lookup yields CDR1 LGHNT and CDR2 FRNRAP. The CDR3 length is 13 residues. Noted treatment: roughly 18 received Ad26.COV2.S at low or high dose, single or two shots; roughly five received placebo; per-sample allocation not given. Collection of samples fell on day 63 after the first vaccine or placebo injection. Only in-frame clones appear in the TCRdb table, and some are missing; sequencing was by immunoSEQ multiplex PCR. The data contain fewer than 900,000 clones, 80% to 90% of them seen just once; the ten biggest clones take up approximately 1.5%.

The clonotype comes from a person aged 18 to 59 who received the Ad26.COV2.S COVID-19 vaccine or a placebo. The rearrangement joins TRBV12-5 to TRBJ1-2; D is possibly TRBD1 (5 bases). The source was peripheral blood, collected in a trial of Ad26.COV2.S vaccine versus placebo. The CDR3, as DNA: TGTGCTAGTGGTTTGTCAGGGCAATATGGCTACACCTTC. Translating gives CASGLSGQYGYTF.